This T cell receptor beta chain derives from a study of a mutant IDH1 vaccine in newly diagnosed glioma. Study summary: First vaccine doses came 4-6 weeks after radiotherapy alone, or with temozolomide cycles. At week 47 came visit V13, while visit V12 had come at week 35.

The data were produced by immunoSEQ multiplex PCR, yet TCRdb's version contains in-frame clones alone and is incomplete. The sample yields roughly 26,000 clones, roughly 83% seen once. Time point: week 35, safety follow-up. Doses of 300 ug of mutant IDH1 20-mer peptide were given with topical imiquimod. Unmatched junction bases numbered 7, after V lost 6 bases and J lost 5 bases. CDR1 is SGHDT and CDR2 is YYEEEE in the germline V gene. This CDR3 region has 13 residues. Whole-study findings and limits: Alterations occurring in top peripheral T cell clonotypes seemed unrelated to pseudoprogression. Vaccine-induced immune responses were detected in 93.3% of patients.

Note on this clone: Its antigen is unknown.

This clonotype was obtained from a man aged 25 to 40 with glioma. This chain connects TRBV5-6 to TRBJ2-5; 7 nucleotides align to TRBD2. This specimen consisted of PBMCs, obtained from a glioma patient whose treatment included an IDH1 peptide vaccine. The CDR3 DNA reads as TGTGCCAGCACGCGCGCGGGGGTGGAGACCCAGTACTTC. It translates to CASTRAGVETQYF.